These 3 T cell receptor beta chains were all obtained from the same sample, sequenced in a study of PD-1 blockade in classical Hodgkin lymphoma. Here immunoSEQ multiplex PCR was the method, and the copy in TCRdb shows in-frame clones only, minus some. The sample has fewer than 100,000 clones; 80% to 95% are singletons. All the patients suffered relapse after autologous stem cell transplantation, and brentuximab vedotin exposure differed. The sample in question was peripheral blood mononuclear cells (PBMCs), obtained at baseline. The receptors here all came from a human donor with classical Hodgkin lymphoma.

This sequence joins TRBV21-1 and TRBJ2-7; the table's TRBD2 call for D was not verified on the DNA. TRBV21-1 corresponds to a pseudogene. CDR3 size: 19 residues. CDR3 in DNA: TGTGCCAGCAGCAAAGAGTTTCGTTTGGCGGCGGGGGCGCGGAACGAGCAGTACTTC. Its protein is CASSKEFRLAAGARNEQYF.

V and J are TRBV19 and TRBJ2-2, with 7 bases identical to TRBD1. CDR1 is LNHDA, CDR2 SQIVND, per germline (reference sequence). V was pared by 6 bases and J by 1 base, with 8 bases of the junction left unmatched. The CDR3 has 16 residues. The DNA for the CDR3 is TGTGCCAGTAGGAGATTCGGGACAGAGAACACCGGGGAGCTGTTTTTT. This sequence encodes CASRRFGTENTGELFF.

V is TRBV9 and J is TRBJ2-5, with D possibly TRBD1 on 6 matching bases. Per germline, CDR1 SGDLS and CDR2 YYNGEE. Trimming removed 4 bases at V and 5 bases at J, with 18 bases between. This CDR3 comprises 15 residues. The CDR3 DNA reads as TGTGCCAGCAGCTCCAACAGGGATCGATGGGAGACCCAGTACTTC. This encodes CASSSNRDRWETQYF. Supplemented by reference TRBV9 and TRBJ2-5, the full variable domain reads DSGVTQTPKHLITATGQRVTLRCSPRSGDLSVYWYQQSLDQGLQFLIQYYNGEERAKGNILERFSAQQFPDLHSELNLSSLELGDSALYFCASSSNRDRWETQYFGPGTRLLVL.